This T cell receptor (beta chain) was sequenced during a study of T-cell reconstitution after alpha-beta-depleted transplantation in children. Study conclusions and caveats: In some patients, recipient T cells and intrathymic progenitors surviving conditioning explained high day-60 diversity. By one year post-transplant, T-cell counts and diversity largely arose from T cells that were newly produced. Two months or so post-transplant, alpha-beta T cells reportedly derived from several hundred expanded graft clones.

As for this clonotype: As yet, its antigen is unknown.

Preparation of the TCRbeta library involved a method that used unique molecular identifiers. Each CDR3 protein gets one entry after TCRdb re-called the PCR reads with MiXCR. Of 500,000 or so distinct CDR3 sequences listed, roughly 11% are singletons. This CDR3 is 18 amino acids long. Deletions cut 3 bases from V and 4 bases from J, with 22 bases between. Germline V lookup: CDR1 LGHDT, CDR2 YNNKEL (reference sequence). Source: PBMCs, mostly from graft donor cells, taken 180 days after TCRalphabeta/CD19-depleted stem cell transplant. The clonotype originates from a female patient aged 2-15 years who had a stem cell transplant for aplastic anemia, so the T cells may come from the graft donor. The chain has TRBV3-1 and TRBJ2-1, with D perhaps matching TRBD2 (6 bases). Written as DNA, the CDR3 is TGTGCCAGCAGCCAGCAAAGCCCGCGGCTAGCGATATACAATGAGCAGTTCTTC. The encoded protein is CASSQQSPRLAIYNEQFF.